This T cell receptor (beta chain) was profiled in a study of blood T cell repertoires in COVID-19 (TCRdb year 2020). For context, the study as a whole: Collaborator samples came from the United States, Italy and Spain and covered acute and convalescent phases of COVID-19. The prospective study material was composed of cDNA or gDNA derived from T cells, B-cell-depleted T cells, or PBMCs. The dataset comprised deeply sampled blood TCRbeta repertoires from subjects exposed to, actively infected with, or recovered from COVID-19. The repertoires were released in a freely available public database meant as a resource for research on the immune response to SARS-CoV-2. The samples were drawn from the first 160 participants of the ongoing ImmuneRACE study and from under 1,500 subjects provided by 6 global collaborators. Nearly every sample came with metadata listing a de-identified subject ID, COVID-19 status, age in years and sex. HLA class I and class II types, where available, came from metadata supplied by the sample provider rather than from assay-based typing.

TCRbeta CDR3 regions were amplified from genomic DNA using the immunoSEQ Assay, a bias-controlled multiplex PCR. The study's own analysis went as follows. The number of nucleated cells in each sample was estimated by amplification of reference gene primers within the assay. To quantify the absolute abundance of each unique TCRbeta CDR3 rearrangement, sequence reads were collapsed and filtered. For each sample, productive Simpson clonality was calculated by taking the square root of Simpson's diversity index across productive rearrangements. Here the immuneACCESS table is served through TCRdb, limited to in-frame sequences with V and J called. Missing clones are a known gap in these copies; in checked studies unresolved V genes cover under half, and the rest lacks a known reason. V and J calls and clone size are those listed in that table; D and trimming were worked out from the DNA. The table for this sample lists 300,000 to 400,000 clones; more than 75% of them were counted only once. The ten largest account for about 6.3% of the sample.

Results and caveats for the whole study, not just this receptor: The amount of clinical and demographic metadata varied by source and participant and was provided uncurated.

A note on this clone: Its antigen is unknown. No much larger clone is present one base from it, and per-base qualities are unavailable.

Deletion took 5 bases off V and 8 bases off J, with a span of 18 bases between the germline ends. Based on the germline V gene, the CDR1 and CDR2 sequences are SNHLY and FYNNEI. Reading from cysteine to phenylalanine, the CDR3 counts 15 amino acids. Kept here is only the CDR3 DNA, which spans 45 bases and is read in frame from base 1. One collaborating source in Seattle enrolled patients while the patients were actively infected and followed the patients over time throughout the course of disease. Each collaborating institution followed its own protocols to collect whole blood in K2EDTA tubes. Collaborator samples were shipped for TCRbeta analysis as frozen whole blood, isolated PBMCs, or DNA extracted from either sample type.

The receptor was derived from a woman aged 50 to 60 with COVID-19, enrolled during active disease. The chain is encoded by TRBV2 joined to TRBJ1-4, with TRBD1 tentatively as D gene (6 bases match). The source material was peripheral blood. The CDR3 loop reads CASSQLQGSGEKLFF. The nucleotide sequence is TGTGCCAGCAGTCAATTACAGGGTTCGGGGGAAAAACTGTTTTTT.